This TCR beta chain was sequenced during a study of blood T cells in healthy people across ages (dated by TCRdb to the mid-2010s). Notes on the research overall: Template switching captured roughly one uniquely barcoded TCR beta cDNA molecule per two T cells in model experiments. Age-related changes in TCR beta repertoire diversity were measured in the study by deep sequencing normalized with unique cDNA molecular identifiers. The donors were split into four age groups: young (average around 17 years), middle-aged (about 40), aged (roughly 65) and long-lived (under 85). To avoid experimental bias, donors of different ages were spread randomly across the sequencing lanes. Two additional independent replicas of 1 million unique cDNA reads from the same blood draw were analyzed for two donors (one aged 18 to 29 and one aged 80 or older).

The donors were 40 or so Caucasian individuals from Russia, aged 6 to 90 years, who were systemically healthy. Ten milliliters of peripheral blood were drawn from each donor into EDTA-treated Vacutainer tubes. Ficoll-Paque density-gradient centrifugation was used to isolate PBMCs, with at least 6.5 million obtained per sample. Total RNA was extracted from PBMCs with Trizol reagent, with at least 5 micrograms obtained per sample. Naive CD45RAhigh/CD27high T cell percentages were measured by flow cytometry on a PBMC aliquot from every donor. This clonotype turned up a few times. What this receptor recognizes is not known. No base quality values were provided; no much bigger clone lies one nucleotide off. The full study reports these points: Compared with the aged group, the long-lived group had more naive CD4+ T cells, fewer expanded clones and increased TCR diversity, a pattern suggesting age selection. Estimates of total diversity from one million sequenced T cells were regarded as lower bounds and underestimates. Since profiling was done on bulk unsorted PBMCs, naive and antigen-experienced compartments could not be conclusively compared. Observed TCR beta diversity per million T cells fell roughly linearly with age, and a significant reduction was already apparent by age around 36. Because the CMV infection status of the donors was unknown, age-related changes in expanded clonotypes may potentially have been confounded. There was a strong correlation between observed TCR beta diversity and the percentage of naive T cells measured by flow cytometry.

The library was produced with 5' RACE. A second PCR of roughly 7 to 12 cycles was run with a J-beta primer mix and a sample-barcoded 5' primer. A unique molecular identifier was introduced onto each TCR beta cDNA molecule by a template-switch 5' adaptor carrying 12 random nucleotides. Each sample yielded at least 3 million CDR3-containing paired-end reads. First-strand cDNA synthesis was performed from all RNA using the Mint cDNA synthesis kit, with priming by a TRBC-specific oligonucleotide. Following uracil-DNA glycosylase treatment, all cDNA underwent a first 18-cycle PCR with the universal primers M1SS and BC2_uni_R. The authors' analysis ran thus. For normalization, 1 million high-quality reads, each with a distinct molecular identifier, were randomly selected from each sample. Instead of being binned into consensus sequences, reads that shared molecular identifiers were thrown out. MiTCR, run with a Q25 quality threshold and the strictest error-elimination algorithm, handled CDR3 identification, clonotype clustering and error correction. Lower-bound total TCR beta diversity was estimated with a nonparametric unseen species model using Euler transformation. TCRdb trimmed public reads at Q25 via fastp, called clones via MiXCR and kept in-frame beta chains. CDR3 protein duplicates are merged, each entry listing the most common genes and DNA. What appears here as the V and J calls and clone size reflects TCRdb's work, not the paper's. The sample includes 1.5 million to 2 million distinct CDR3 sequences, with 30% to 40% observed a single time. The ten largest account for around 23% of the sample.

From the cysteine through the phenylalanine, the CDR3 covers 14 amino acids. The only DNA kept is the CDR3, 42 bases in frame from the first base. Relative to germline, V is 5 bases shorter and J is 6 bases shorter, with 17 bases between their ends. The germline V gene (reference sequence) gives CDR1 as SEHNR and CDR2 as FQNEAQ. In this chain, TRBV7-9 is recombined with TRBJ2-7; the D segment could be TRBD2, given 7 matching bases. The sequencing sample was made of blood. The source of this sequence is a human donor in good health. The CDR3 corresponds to CASSQTGGGGEQYF. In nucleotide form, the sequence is TGTGCCAGCAGCCAAACCGGGGGAGGGGGCGAGCAGTACTTC.